These 11 T cell receptor beta chains were all obtained from the same sample, sequenced in a study of T cell repertoires in cytomegalovirus infection. One entry per CDR3 protein, called by TCRdb with MiXCR from the reads. The table shows roughly 340,000 distinct CDR3 sequences, with just under 30% occurring only once. These receptors' antigens are unknown. The material sequenced was cultured PBMCs, taken from culture after CMV antigen stimulation. These TCRs come from a human donor in good health (CMV status not recorded). Some clones in this sample may be carry-over from other donors' samples.

The chain uses TRBV14 and TRBJ2-1; D remains unclear. CDR3 length: 18 residues. The V gene lost 1 base and the J gene lost 8 bases, with 24 bases spanning the gap. The V gene's germline CDR1 is SGHDN and CDR2 FVKESK. The DNA for the CDR3 is TGTGCCAGCAGCCAAGGAAAGGGCGGCAGGTACGACTGGGATGAGCAGTTCTTC. This codes for CASSQGKGGRYDWDEQFF.

This clonotype was seen at least ten times. This chain links TRBV11-2 with TRBJ2-3, with D unclear. V was pared by 1 base and J by 3 bases, with 11 bases between. The germline CDR1 and CDR2 sequences are SGHAT and FQNNGV. The CDR3 spans 15 residues. The CDR3 protein is CASSLALALTDTQYF. In DNA, the CDR3 is TGTGCCAGCAGCTTAGCATTAGCCCTGACAGATACGCAGTATTTT.

This clonotype was seen only a few times. The chain links TRBV3-1 to TRBJ2-7, with D possibly being TRBD1 (5 bases). In germline, CDR1 is LGHDT, CDR2 YNNKEL (reference sequence). This CDR3 has 13 amino acids. V was pared by 0 bases and J by 6 bases, with 9 bases between. The CDR3 region is CASSQDRQGEQYF. CDR3 DNA sequence: TGTGCCAGCAGCCAAGATCGGCAGGGCGAGCAGTACTTC.

Notes on this clonotype: The conserved phenylalanine or tryptophan normally closing the CDR3 is absent here, so this likely arose from a read error. No DNA is shown, since the ends of the CDR3 on it are uncertain; the CDR3 is the one TCRdb lists. The gene calls are TRBV6-1 and TRBJ2-1; the table's TRBD2 call for D was not verified on the DNA. The CDR3 contains 13 residues when both ends are counted. CDR1 is MNHNS and CDR2 is SASEGT in the germline V gene. CDR3 loop: CASIIGLAGEMVL.

This clonotype appeared a few times. V is TRBV7-2 and J is TRBJ2-1; 11 nucleotides align to TRBD1. Germline V gene sequence: CDR1 SGHTA, CDR2 FQGNSA. With 4 bases clipped from V and 8 bases from J, the junction kept 4 bases outside the gene matches. The CDR3 is 14 amino acids. The DNA for the CDR3 is TGTGCCAGCAGCTGGACAGGGGGCTCGGATGAGCAGTTCTTC. It yields the protein CASSWTGGSDEQFF. The complete variable domain, with remaining parts taken from reference TRBV7-2 and TRBJ2-1, reads GAGVSQSPSNKVTEKGKDVELRCDPISGHTALYWYRQSLGQGLEFLIYFQGNSAPDKSGLPSDRFSAERTGGSVSTLTIQRTQQEDSAVYLCASSWTGGSDEQFFGPGTRLTVL.

In this sample, this clonotype turned up a few times. The chain is built from TRBV7-2 and TRBJ2-1; 12 positions agree with TRBD2. The CDR3 sequence is 20 residues long. From germline, CDR1 is SGHTA and CDR2 FQGNSA. The V and J ends lost 1 base and 5 bases, in that order; junction bases with no gene match: 15. The CDR3 sequence: CASSLVLEGTSGYYNNEQFF. For the CDR3, the DNA is TGTGCCAGCAGCTTAGTTTTGGAGGGGACTAGCGGGTACTACAACAATGAGCAGTTCTTC.

CDR3: CASSLAGVTTDTQYF. DNA for the CDR3: TGTGCCAGCAGCTTAGCGGGGGTAACCACAGATACGCAGTATTTT. The chain combines TRBV11-2 with TRBJ2-3, with D perhaps TRBD2 (6 bases). Germline-derived CDR1 and CDR2 are SGHAT and FQNNGV. Trimming pared 1 base from V and 2 bases from J, leaving 10 bases between. The CDR3 runs 15 residues.

This clonotype has only a few counts. The chain joins TRBV6-5 to TRBJ2-6, with D perhaps TRBD2 (5 bases). The CDR3 contains 15 residues. V was cut by 5 bases and J by 4 bases, with 12 bases left in between. Germline lookup yields CDR1 MNHEY and CDR2 SVGAGI. CDR3 sequence reads: CASSRTRGGANVLTF. CDR3 nucleotides: TGTGCCAGCAGTAGGACCCGAGGGGGGGCCAACGTCCTGACTTTC.

This clonotype was observed a handful of times. V is TRBV4-2 and J is TRBJ2-1, with 8 bases fitting TRBD2. V dropped 3 bases and J dropped 0; count of bases not matched to a gene: 7. This CDR3 spans 17 amino acids. CDR1 is LGHNA and CDR2 is YNFKEQ in the germline V gene. The CDR3 nucleotides read TGTGCCAGCAGCCAGGAATTAAGCGGGAGCTCCTACAATGAGCAGTTCTTC. Its protein product is CASSQELSGSSYNEQFF.

The count of this clonotype is one. CDR3 loop: CASSHEGGYGYTF. CDR3 bases: TGTGCCAGCAGTCATGAGGGAGGCTATGGCTACACCTTC. The gene calls are TRBV12-3 or TRBV12-4 and TRBJ1-2; D gene uncertain. V was trimmed by 5 bases and J by 4 bases, leaving 11 bases between them. The CDR3 is 13 amino acids.

This clonotype came up a few times. The V and J genes are TRBV25-1 and TRBJ2-3; D not certain. The CDR3 loop spans 15 amino acids. The germline V and J ends were trimmed by 1 base and 2 bases, with 10 bases remaining between them. CDR1 MGHDK and CDR2 SYGVNS come from the germline V gene. In DNA, the CDR3 is TGTGCCAGCAGTGAATGGATCAAAGACACAGATACGCAGTATTTT. It translates to CASSEWIKDTDTQYF. The full variable domain, in which reference TRBV25-1 and TRBJ2-3 provide the parts outside the CDR3, is EADIYQTPRYLVIGTGKKITLECSQTMGHDKMYWYQQDPGMELHLIHYSYGVNSTEKGDLSSESTVSRIRTEHFPLTLESARPSHTSQYLCASSEWIKDTDTQYFGPGTRLTVL.